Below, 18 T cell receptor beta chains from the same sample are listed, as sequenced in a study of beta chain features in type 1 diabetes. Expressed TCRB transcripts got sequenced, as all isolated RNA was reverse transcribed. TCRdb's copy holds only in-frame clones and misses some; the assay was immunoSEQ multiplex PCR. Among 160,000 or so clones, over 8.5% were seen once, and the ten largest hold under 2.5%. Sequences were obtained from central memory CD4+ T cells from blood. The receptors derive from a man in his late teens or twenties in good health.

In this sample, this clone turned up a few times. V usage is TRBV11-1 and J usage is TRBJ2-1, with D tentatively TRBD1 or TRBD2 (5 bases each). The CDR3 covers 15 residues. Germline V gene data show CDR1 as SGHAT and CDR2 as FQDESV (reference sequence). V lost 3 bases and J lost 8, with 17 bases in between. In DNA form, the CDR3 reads TGTGCCAGCAGCTTTCTCCAGGGTTCACTAGATGAGCAGTTCTTC. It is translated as CASSFLQGSLDEQFF.

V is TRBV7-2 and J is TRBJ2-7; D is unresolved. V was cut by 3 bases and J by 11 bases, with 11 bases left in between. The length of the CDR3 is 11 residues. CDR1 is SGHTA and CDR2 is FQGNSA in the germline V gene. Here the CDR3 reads CASSFGPRKYF. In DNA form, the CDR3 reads TGTGCCAGCAGCTTTGGCCCTAGAAAGTACTTC.

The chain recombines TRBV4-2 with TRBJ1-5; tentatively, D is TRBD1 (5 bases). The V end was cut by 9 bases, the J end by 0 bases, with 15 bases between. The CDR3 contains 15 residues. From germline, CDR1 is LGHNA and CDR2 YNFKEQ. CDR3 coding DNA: TGTGCCAGTACGATGGAGGGGCATAGCAATCAGCCCCAGCATTTT. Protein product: CASTMEGHSNQPQHF.

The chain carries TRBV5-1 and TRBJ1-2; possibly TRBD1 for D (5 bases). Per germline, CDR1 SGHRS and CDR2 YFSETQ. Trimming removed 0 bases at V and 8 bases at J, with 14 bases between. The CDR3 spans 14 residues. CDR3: CASSLGDRALGYTF. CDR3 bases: TGCGCCAGCAGCTTGGGTGACAGAGCCCTCGGCTACACCTTC.

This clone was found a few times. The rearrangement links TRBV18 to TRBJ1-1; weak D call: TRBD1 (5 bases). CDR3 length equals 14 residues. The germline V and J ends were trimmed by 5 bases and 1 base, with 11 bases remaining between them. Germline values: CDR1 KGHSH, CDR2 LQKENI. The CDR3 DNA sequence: TGTGCCAGCTCAACGGGACTCACGAACACTGAAGCTTTCTTT. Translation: CASSTGLTNTEAFF.

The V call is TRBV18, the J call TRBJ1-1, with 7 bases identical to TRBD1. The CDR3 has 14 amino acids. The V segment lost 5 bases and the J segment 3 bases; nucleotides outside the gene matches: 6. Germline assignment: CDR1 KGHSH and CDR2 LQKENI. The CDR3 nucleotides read TGTGCCAGCTCAGAGAACAGGGGCGACACTGAAGCTTTCTTT. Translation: CASSENRGDTEAFF.

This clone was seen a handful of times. This CDR3 reads CASSQDWGGTPEQYF. As DNA, the CDR3 is TGTGCCAGCAGCCAAGATTGGGGGGGGACCCCCGAGCAGTACTTC. The V gene is TRBV4-2, the J gene TRBJ2-7; TRBD2 matches 7 bases. V was pared by 0 bases and J by 6 bases, with 8 bases of the junction left unmatched. The CDR3 spans 15 residues. Germline CDR1 LGHNA, CDR2 YNFKEQ.

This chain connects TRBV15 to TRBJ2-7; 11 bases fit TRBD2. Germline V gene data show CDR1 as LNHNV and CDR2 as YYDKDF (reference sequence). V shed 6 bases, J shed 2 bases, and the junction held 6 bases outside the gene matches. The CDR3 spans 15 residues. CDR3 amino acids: CATRSSGRGTYEQYF. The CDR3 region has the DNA TGTGCCACCAGGAGTAGCGGGAGGGGCACCTACGAGCAGTACTTC.

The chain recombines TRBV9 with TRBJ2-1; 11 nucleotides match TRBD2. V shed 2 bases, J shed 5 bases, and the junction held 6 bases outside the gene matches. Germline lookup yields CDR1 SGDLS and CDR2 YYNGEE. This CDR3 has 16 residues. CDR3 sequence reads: CASSVRTSGHHNEQFF. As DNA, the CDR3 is TGTGCCAGCAGCGTTCGGACTAGCGGGCACCACAATGAGCAGTTCTTC.

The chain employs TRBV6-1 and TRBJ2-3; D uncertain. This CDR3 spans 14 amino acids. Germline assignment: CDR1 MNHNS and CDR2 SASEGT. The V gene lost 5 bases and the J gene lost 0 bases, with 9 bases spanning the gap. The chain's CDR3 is CASSQVLSTDTQYF. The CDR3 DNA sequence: TGTGCCAGCAGTCAGGTACTTAGCACAGATACGCAGTATTTT.

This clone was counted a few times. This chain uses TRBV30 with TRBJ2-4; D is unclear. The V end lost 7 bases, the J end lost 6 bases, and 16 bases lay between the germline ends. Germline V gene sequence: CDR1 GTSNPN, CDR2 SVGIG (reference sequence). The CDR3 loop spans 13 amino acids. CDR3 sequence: CAYGRPMPNIQYF. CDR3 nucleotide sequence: TGTGCCTACGGACGGCCGATGCCAAACATTCAGTACTTC.

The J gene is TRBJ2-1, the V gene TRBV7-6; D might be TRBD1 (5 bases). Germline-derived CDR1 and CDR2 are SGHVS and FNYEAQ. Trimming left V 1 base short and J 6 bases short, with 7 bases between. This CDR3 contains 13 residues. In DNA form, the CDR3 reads TGTGCCAGCAGCTTAGAAAGGGGCAATGAGCAGTTCTTC. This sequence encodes CASSLERGNEQFF.

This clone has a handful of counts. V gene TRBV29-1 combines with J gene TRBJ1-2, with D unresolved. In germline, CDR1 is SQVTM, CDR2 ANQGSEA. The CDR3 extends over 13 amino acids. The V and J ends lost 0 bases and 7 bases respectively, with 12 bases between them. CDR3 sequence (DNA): TGCAGCGTTGAAGATTGGGGTGGCAGTGGCTACACCTTC. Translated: CSVEDWGGSGYTF.

CDR3 protein: CASSETSGSGETQYF. CDR3 coding DNA: TGTGCCAGCAGTGAAACTAGCGGGAGTGGTGAGACCCAGTACTTC. The genes are TRBV6-1 and TRBJ2-5; 11 bases align to TRBD2. From germline, CDR1 is MNHNS and CDR2 SASEGT. The CDR3 runs 15 residues. Trimming cost V 2 bases and J 5 bases; bases outside gene matches: 4.

For the CDR3, the DNA is TGTGCCAGCAGGGGACAACGGGATCAGCCCCAGCATTTT. This sequence encodes CASRGQRDQPQHF. V and J are TRBV2 and TRBJ1-5; a possible D gene is TRBD1 (6 bases). The germline CDR1 and CDR2 sequences are SNHLY and FYNNEI. This CDR3 region has 13 residues. V was cut by 6 bases and J by 5 bases, with 11 bases left in between. The full variable domain, its missing parts supplied by reference TRBV2 and TRBJ1-5, is EPEVTQTPSHQVTQMGQEVILRCVPISNHLYFYWYRQILGQKVEFLVSFYNNEISEKSEIFDDQFSVERPDGSNFTLKIRSTKLEDSAMYFCASRGQRDQPQHFGDGTRLSIL.

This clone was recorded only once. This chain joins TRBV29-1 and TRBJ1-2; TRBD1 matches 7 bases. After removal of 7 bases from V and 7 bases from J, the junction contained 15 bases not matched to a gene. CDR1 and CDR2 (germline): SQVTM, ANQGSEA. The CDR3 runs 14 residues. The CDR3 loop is CSAIRQGRGVGYTF. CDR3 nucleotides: TGCAGCGCTATAAGACAGGGTAGGGGAGTTGGCTACACCTTC.

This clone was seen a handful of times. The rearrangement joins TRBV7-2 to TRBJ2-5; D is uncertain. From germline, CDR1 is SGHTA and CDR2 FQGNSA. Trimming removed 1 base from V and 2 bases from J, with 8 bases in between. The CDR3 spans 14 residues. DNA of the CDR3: TGTGCCAGCAGCTTAGGATGGCGGCAAGAGACCCAGTACTTC. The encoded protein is CASSLGWRQETQYF.

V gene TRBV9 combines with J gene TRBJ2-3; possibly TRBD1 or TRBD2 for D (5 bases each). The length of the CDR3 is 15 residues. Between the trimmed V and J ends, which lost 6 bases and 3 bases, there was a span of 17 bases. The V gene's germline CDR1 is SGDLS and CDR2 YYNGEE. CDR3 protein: CASIRGVEPTDTQYF. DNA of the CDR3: TGTGCCAGCATTCGGGGCGTGGAGCCGACAGATACGCAGTATTTT.